This T cell receptor (beta chain) appears in the sequencing data of a study of PD-L1 blockade in urothelial cancer. Looking at the study overall: Each blood sample yielded a median of around 130,000 T cells.

Profiling relied on immunoSEQ multiplex PCR, and the TCRdb table lists in-frame clones only, not all of them. The profile shows tens of thousands of clones, approximately 81% of them singletons. Time point noted: peripheral blood 6 weeks after treatment start. Between 1 and 8 samples, pretreatment and on-treatment, were given by each patient. This clonotype was obtained from a man between 65 and 85 years old with urothelial cancer. This specimen was PBMCs, taken around atezolizumab (anti-PD-L1) treatment.

The CDR3: CASKGLALEQYF. CDR3 DNA: TGTGCCAGCAAGGGACTAGCACTTGAGCAGTACTTC. The chain joins TRBV2 to TRBJ2-7, with 9 bases identical to TRBD2. Germline V gene data show CDR1 as SNHLY and CDR2 as FYNNEI. This CDR3 region has 12 residues. J was trimmed by 7 bases and V by 7 bases; bases with no gene match: 5.